This passage covers 23 T cell receptor beta chains from one sample sequenced in a study of patients and donors after allogeneic stem cell transplantation. Via MiXCR, TCRdb re-called the RT-PCR reads, giving one row per CDR3 protein. Seen here are roughly 200,000 distinct CDR3 sequences, over 30% observed once, and the top ten hold roughly 10%. What was sequenced was blood, either unsorted or a sorted T cell fraction (not recorded which). Every receptor here comes from a human donor who was either an allogeneic HSCT recipient or a stem cell or donor lymphocyte infusion donor (not recorded which). It is not recorded whose cells these are; they may come from a transplant donor.

The J gene is TRBJ1-1, the V gene TRBV18; TRBD1 aligns across 7 bases. The junction had 2 bases not matched to a gene; V was cut back by 1 base and J by 3 bases. In germline, CDR1 is KGHSH, CDR2 LQKENI. The CDR3 has 14 residues. The CDR3 sequence: CASSPQTGHTEAFF. DNA for the CDR3: TGTGCCAGCTCACCACAGACAGGGCACACTGAAGCTTTCTTT.

Only a few counts were recorded for this clonotype. The chain couples TRBV12-3 or TRBV12-4 to TRBJ2-6, with D possibly being TRBD2 (6 bases). Trimming removed 11 bases at V and 0 bases at J, with 8 bases between. The CDR3 totals 13 residues. CDR3 in amino acids: CAGTHSGANVLTF. The CDR3 coding sequence is TGTGCCGGGACTCACTCTGGGGCCAACGTCCTGACTTTC.

The V gene is TRBV6-1, the J gene TRBJ1-6; 8 bases match TRBD1. With V trimmed by 0 bases and J by 3 bases, 1 base remained unmatched. The germline V gene encodes CDR1 MNHNS and CDR2 SASEGT. The CDR3 spans 16 residues. This CDR3 is CASSEADRDYNSPLHF. The CDR3 nucleotides are TGTGCCAGCAGTGAAGCGGACAGGGACTATAATTCACCCCTCCACTTT.

The genes are TRBV30 and TRBJ2-1; the D gene is possibly TRBD2 (5 bases). CDR3 length: 14 residues. V lost 0 bases and J lost 9, with 15 bases in between. CDR1 and CDR2 from the germline V gene are GTSNPN and SVGIG (reference sequence). DNA of the CDR3: TGTGCCTGGAGTGTACGACTATTTTACTCTGAGCAGTTCTTC. It encodes CAWSVRLFYSEQFF.

This rearrangement joins TRBV2 to TRBJ1-5; 9 nucleotides align to TRBD1. The germline CDR1 and CDR2 sequences are SNHLY and FYNNEI. This CDR3 has 14 amino acids. The J segment lost 7 bases and the V segment lost 2 bases, leaving 3 bases of the junction unmatched. Written as DNA, the CDR3 is TGTGCCAGCAGTGAAACAGGGGGCAGGCAGCCCCAGCATTTT. Amino acids: CASSETGGRQPQHF.

The rearrangement links TRBV4-1 to TRBJ1-6; no clear D gene. The V end lost 4 bases, the J end lost 9 bases, and 16 bases lay between the germline ends. The CDR3 sequence is 15 residues long. Germline lookup yields CDR1 MGHRA and CDR2 YSYEKL. In nucleotides, the CDR3 is TGCGCCAGCAGCCCGGATCGGCAGGTGTTTTCACCCCTCCACTTT. Amino acids: CASSPDRQVFSPLHF.

J is TRBJ1-5 and V is TRBV28; D is unclear. CDR3 length: 12 amino acids. The ends were cut back, 1 base at V and 7 bases at J, with 5 bases in the middle. Germline lookup yields CDR1 MDHEN and CDR2 SYDVKM. CDR3 nucleotides: TGTGCCAGCAGTTTATTAAAGCAGCCCCAGCATTTT. Protein product: CASSLLKQPQHF.

The rearrangement links TRBV20-1 to TRBJ2-1; 8 nucleotides line up with TRBD2. V shed 6 bases, J shed 3 bases, and the junction held 10 bases outside the gene matches. CDR3 length: 15 amino acids. Per germline, CDR1 DFQATT and CDR2 SNEGSKA (reference sequence). This chain's CDR3 is CSARRGGSYYNEQFF. Here the CDR3 DNA reads TGCAGTGCCCGCCGCGGGGGGTCGTACTACAATGAGCAGTTCTTC.

V usage is TRBV28 and J usage is TRBJ2-4; D perhaps matches TRBD2 (6 bases). V was cut by 3 bases and J by 0 bases, with 12 bases left in between. This CDR3 spans 16 amino acids. The germline CDR1 and CDR2 sequences are MDHEN and SYDVKM. The CDR3 DNA sequence: TGTGCCAGCAGTTTCCCCGGGGGTCTAGCCAAAAACATTCAGTACTTC. Its translation: CASSFPGGLAKNIQYF. Supplemented by reference TRBV28 and TRBJ2-4, the full variable domain reads DVKVTQSSRYLVKRTGEKVFLECVQDMDHENMFWYRQDPGLGLRLIYFSYDVKMKEKGDIPEGYSVSREKKERFSLILESASTNQTSMYLCASSFPGGLAKNIQYFGAGTRLSVL.

This clonotype was counted a few times. The gene calls are TRBV7-8 and TRBJ1-2; 8 bases fit TRBD1. V shed 5 bases and J 6 bases; nucleotides not matched to a gene: 14. The CDR3 is made up of 16 amino acids. CDR1 is SGHVS and CDR2 is FQNEAQ in the germline V gene. The CDR3 here is CASSALRPKTGDGYTF. The CDR3 DNA follows: TGTGCCAGCAGCGCTTTAAGACCCAAGACAGGGGATGGCTACACCTTC. Together with reference TRBV7-8 and TRBJ1-2, the CDR3 gives the full variable domain: GAGVSQSPRYKVAKRGQDVALRCDPISGHVSLFWYQQALGQGPEFLTYFQNEAQLDKSGLPSDRFFAERPEGSVSTLKIQRTQQEDSAVYLCASSALRPKTGDGYTFGSGTRLTVV.

This sequence joins TRBV5-5 and TRBJ2-2; D not resolved. The CDR3 is 16 residues long. Germline CDR1 SGHKS, CDR2 YYEKEE (reference sequence). V was clipped by 0 bases and J by 4 bases, with 13 bases between them. The CDR3 DNA reads as TGTGCCAGCAGCTTGGCCCTGGACCGGGCCACCGGGGAGCTGTTTTTT. This gives the protein CASSLALDRATGELFF.

CDR3 nucleotides: TGTGCCAGCAGATTTAGCGGGGGCTACTACAATGAGCAGTTCTTC. This encodes CASRFSGGYYNEQFF. This chain joins TRBV12-3 or TRBV12-4 and TRBJ2-1, with TRBD2 matching over 9 bases. J lost 3 bases, V lost 6 bases, and 6 bases had no gene match. This CDR3 has 15 residues.

This clonotype was seen a handful of times. This sequence joins TRBV27 and TRBJ1-2; TRBD1 aligns across 10 bases. The CDR3 loop spans 15 amino acids. With V trimmed by 4 bases and J by 3 bases, 5 bases remained unmatched. The germline CDR1 and CDR2 sequences are MNHEY and SMNVEV (reference sequence). In DNA form, the CDR3 reads TGTGCCAGCAGTTCTCCGGGACAGGGGTACTATGGCTACACCTTC. Encoded protein: CASSSPGQGYYGYTF.

The chain employs TRBV20-1 and TRBJ2-3; TRBD2 might be the D (6 bases). CDR3 size: 14 residues. The ends were cut back, 8 bases at V and 2 bases at J, with 17 bases in the middle. From germline, CDR1 is DFQATT and CDR2 SNEGSKA (reference sequence). CDR3 coding DNA: TGCAGTATGCGCGGGGACTTCTTCACAGATACGCAGTATTTT. This gives the protein CSMRGDFFTDTQYF.

This clonotype was observed a single time. This sequence joins TRBV15 and TRBJ1-2, with D perhaps matching TRBD1 (5 bases). The CDR3 covers 15 residues. The V and J ends lost 0 bases and 5 bases respectively, with 13 bases between them. CDR1 and CDR2 from the germline V gene are LNHNV and YYDKDF (reference sequence). As DNA, the CDR3 is TGTGCCACCAGCAGAGATCTCGGGGCCGGATATGGCTACACCTTC. It translates to CATSRDLGAGYGYTF.

This clonotype was seen a handful of times. V gene TRBV20-1 combines with J gene TRBJ1-5; a possible D gene is TRBD1 (5 bases). Trimming left V 2 bases short and J 3 bases short, with 14 bases between. CDR1 is DFQATT and CDR2 is SNEGSKA in the germline V gene (reference sequence). This CDR3 has 15 amino acids. For the CDR3, the DNA is TGCAGTGCTAGATACGGACCTGGGGCCAATCAGCCCCAGCATTTT. Protein product: CSARYGPGANQPQHF.

The V call is TRBV11-2, the J call TRBJ1-1; 7 bases agree with TRBD1. The V gene end was trimmed by 5 bases and the J gene end by 9 bases; junction bases not matched to a gene: 9. CDR3 length equals 13 residues. The germline gives CDR1 SGHAT, CDR2 FQNNGV. This chain's CDR3 is CASSPSDRDQAFF. The CDR3 region has the DNA TGTGCCAGCAGCCCCTCCGACAGGGATCAAGCTTTCTTT.

This clonotype has more than one count but fewer than ten. The chain joins TRBV12-3 or TRBV12-4 to TRBJ1-4; the D gene is possibly TRBD1 (5 bases). This CDR3 has 14 amino acids. The ends were cut back, 7 bases at V and 7 bases at J, with 16 bases in the middle. The CDR3 here is CASTHPGAGEKLFF. The CDR3 DNA reads TGTGCCAGCACCCACCCCGGGGCGGGTGAAAAACTGTTTTTT.

The rearrangement joins TRBV2 to TRBJ2-1; tentatively, D is TRBD2 (5 bases). The length of the CDR3 is 16 residues. The V gene's germline CDR1 is SNHLY and CDR2 FYNNEI. With 8 bases removed from V and 2 bases from J, the gap between germline ends came to 19 bases. The CDR3 is CASSSAGAATYNEQFF. The DNA for the CDR3 is TGTGCCAGCTCCTCAGCTGGAGCGGCGACCTACAATGAGCAGTTCTTC.

The sample holds a few counts of this clonotype. The chain uses TRBV29-1 and TRBJ2-5; D is undetermined. V was shortened by 7 bases and J by 5 bases, with 8 bases between the two germline ends. Germline CDR1 and CDR2: SQVTM and ANQGSEA. This CDR3 is built from 10 residues. CDR3 sequence: CSAGRETQYF. In DNA form, the CDR3 reads TGCAGCGCTGGAAGGGAGACCCAGTACTTC.

V usage is TRBV14 and J usage is TRBJ1-1; no firm D call. The CDR3 runs to 15 residues. Germline assignment: CDR1 SGHDN and CDR2 FVKESK. V lost 2 bases and J lost 10, with 20 bases in between. CDR3 protein: CASSQRVVPRAPAFF. CDR3 nucleotide sequence: TGTGCCAGCAGCCAAAGGGTAGTGCCCCGGGCCCCAGCTTTCTTT.

This chain joins TRBV4-1 and TRBJ1-2; 12 bases line up with TRBD1. CDR1 MGHRA and CDR2 YSYEKL come from the germline V gene. The CDR3 extends over 17 amino acids. V lost 3 bases and J lost 7; bases outside the gene matches: 12. As DNA, the CDR3 is TGCGCCAGCAGCCACCCTGGAAGGGACAGGGGGCGTGGTGGCTACACCTTC. Protein sequence: CASSHPGRDRGRGGYTF.

The V and J genes are TRBV11-2 and TRBJ1-5, with D tentatively TRBD1 (6 bases). Germline V gene data show CDR1 as SGHAT and CDR2 as FQNNGV. The CDR3 is made up of 14 amino acids. Trimming pared 5 bases from V and 3 bases from J, leaving 11 bases between. The CDR3 DNA is TGTGCCAGCAGCAACAACAGGGACAATCAGCCCCAGCATTTT. This encodes CASSNNRDNQPQHF.